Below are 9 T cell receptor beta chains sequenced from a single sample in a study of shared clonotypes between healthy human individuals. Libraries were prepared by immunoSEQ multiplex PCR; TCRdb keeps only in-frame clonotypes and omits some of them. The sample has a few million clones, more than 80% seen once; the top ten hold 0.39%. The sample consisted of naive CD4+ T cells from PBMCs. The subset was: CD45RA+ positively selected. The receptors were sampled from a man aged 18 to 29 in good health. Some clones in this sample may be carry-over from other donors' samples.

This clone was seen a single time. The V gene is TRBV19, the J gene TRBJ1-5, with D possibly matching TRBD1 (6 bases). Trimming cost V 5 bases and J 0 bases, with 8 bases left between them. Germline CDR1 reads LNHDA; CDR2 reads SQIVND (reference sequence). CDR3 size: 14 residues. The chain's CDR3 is CASSRTDSNQPQHF. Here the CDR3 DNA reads TGTGCCAGTAGTCGGACAGATAGCAATCAGCCCCAGCATTTT.

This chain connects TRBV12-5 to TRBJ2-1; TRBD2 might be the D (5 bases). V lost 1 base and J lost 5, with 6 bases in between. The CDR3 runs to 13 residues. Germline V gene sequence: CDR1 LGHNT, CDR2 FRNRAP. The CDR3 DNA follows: TGTGCTAGTGGTTTGGGGGGAGACAATGAGCAGTTCTTC. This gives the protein CASGLGGDNEQFF.

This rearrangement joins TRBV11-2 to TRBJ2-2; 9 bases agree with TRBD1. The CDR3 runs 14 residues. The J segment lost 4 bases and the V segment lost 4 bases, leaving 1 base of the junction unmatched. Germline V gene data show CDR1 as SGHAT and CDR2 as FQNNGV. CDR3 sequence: CASSWDRATGELFF. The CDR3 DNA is TGTGCCAGCAGCTGGGACAGGGCCACCGGGGAGCTGTTTTTT.

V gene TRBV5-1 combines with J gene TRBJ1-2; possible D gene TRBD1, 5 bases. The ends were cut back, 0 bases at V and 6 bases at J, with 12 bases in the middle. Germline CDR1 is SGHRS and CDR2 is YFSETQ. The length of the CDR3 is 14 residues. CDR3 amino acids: CASSLVSGTDGYTF. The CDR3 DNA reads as TGCGCCAGCAGCTTGGTATCTGGGACTGATGGCTACACCTTC.

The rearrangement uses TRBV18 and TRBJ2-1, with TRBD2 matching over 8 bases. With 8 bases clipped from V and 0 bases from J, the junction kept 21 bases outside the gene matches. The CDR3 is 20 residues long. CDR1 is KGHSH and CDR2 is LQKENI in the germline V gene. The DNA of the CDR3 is TGTGCCAGCCGCTCAATTGGCGAGCGGGAGTCGGCGGTCTCCTACAATGAGCAGTTCTTC. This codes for CASRSIGERESAVSYNEQFF.

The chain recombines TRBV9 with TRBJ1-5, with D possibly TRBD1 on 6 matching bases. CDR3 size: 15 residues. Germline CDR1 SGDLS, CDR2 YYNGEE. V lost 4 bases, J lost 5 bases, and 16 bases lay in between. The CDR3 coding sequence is TGTGCCAGCAGCTTAGAGGGGGACGGATATCAGCCCCAGCATTTT. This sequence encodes CASSLEGDGYQPQHF.

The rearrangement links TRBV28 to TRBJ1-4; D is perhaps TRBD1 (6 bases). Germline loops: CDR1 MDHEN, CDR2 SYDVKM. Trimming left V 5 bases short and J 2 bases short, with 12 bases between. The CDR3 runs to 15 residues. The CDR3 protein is CASSTQGPTNEKLFF. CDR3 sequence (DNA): TGTGCCAGCAGTACACAGGGTCCCACTAATGAAAAACTGTTTTTT.

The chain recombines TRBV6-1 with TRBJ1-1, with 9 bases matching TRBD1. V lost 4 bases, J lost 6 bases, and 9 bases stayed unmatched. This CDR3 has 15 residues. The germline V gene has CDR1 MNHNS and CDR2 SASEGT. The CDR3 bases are TGTGCCAGCAGTGGCCTGGGACAGGGACAGGCTGAAGCTTTCTTT. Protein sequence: CASSGLGQGQAEAFF.

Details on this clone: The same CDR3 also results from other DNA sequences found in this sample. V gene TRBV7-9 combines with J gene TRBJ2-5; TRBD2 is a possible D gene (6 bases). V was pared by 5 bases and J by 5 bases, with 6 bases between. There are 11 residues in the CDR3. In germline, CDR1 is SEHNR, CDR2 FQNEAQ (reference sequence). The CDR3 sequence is CASSRGETQYF. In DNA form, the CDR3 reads TGTGCCAGCAGCCGGGGGGAGACCCAGTACTTC.